The rows below give T cell receptor beta chains drawn from one sample of a study of identical twins. TCRdb re-analysed the 5' RACE reads in MiXCR, keeping a single row per CDR3 protein. The data show 500,000 to 650,000 distinct CDR3 sequences, 7.1% seen once. This sample also belongs to another study, concerning yellow fever vaccine responses in identical twins.

Sequencing was done on a sample of PBMCs. These receptor sequences come from a woman aged 18-29 years in good health. CDR3s include the opening cysteine and the closing phenylalanine or tryptophan. Fields, in order: clone size, CDR3 length, D gene, V gene, J gene, CDR3 protein, CDR3 DNA. The D gene is left open where the match is weak. Rows give clone size only sometimes, using once, few, many, or a class for an expanded clone.

abundance: few
len: 12
d_gene: NA
v_gene: TRBV20-1
j_gene: TRBJ2-5
CDR3aa: CSVLGIQETQYF
CDR3nt: TGCAGTGTGTTAGGGATTCAAGAGACCCAGTACTTC

abundance: NA
len: 13
d_gene: NA
v_gene: TRBV15
j_gene: TRBJ2-1
CDR3aa: CATSRAAGDEQFF
CDR3nt: TGTGCCACCAGCAGAGCGGCCGGGGATGAGCAGTTCTTC

abundance: many
len: 16
d_gene: TRBD1
v_gene: TRBV5-1
j_gene: TRBJ1-6
CDR3aa: CASSPQGAAYNSPLHF
CDR3nt: TGCGCCAGCAGCCCCCAGGGGGCGGCCTATAATTCACCCCTCCACTTT

abundance: few
len: 15
d_gene: NA
v_gene: TRBV14
j_gene: TRBJ1-1
CDR3aa: CASSQEWRRNTEAFF
CDR3nt: TGTGCCAGCAGCCAAGAGTGGAGGAGGAACACTGAAGCTTTCTTT

abundance: once
len: 15
d_gene: TRBD1
v_gene: TRBV3-1
j_gene: TRBJ2-3
CDR3aa: CASSRGQANTDTQYF
CDR3nt: TGTGCCAGCAGCCGCGGACAGGCCAACACAGATACGCAGTATTTT

abundance: many
len: 13
d_gene: NA
v_gene: TRBV12-3/TRBV12-4
j_gene: TRBJ1-1
CDR3aa: CASRPTANTEAFF
CDR3nt: TGTGCCAGCAGGCCGACTGCGAACACTGAAGCTTTCTTT

abundance: few
len: 14
d_gene: NA
v_gene: TRBV7-8
j_gene: TRBJ1-1
CDR3aa: CASRPMVGSTEAFF
CDR3nt: TGTGCCAGCAGGCCAATGGTTGGGAGCACTGAAGCTTTCTTT

abundance: few
len: 15
d_gene: TRBD1
v_gene: TRBV3-1
j_gene: TRBJ1-1
CDR3aa: CASSSPDRGLTEAFF
CDR3nt: TGTGCCAGCAGCTCACCGGACAGGGGGCTTACTGAAGCTTTCTTT

abundance: NA
len: 16
d_gene: TRBD2
v_gene: TRBV20-1
j_gene: TRBJ2-3
CDR3aa: CSASLAGGRFTDTQYF
CDR3nt: TGCAGTGCTAGCTTAGCGGGGGGGCGATTCACAGATACGCAGTATTTT

abundance: NA
len: 17
d_gene: NA
v_gene: TRBV5-1
j_gene: TRBJ2-1
CDR3aa: CASSLAWGREFYNEQFF
CDR3nt: TGCGCCAGCAGCTTGGCCTGGGGACGGGAGTTTTACAATGAGCAGTTCTTC

abundance: NA
len: 12
d_gene: TRBD1
v_gene: TRBV29-1
j_gene: TRBJ1-2
CDR3aa: CSAQGVSYGYTF
CDR3nt: TGCAGCGCACAGGGGGTTTCCTATGGCTACACCTTC

abundance: many
len: 16
d_gene: NA
v_gene: TRBV7-8
j_gene: TRBJ1-4
CDR3aa: CASSLVGLRVEEKLFF
CDR3nt: TGTGCCAGCAGCTTAGTTGGGCTGAGGGTAGAGGAAAAACTGTTTTTT

abundance: many
len: 14
d_gene: TRBD2
v_gene: TRBV15
j_gene: TRBJ2-5
CDR3aa: CATRGTSGQETQYF
CDR3nt: TGTGCCACCAGGGGGACTAGCGGACAAGAGACCCAGTACTTC

abundance: NA
len: 15
d_gene: NA
v_gene: TRBV10-3
j_gene: TRBJ2-2
CDR3aa: CAISGPRSDTGELFF
CDR3nt: TGTGCCATCAGTGGTCCTAGGTCGGACACCGGGGAGCTGTTTTTT

abundance: NA
len: 14
d_gene: NA
v_gene: TRBV20-1
j_gene: TRBJ2-1
CDR3aa: CSAKPSVTYNEQFF
CDR3nt: TGCAGTGCTAAACCTAGCGTTACCTACAATGAGCAGTTCTTC

abundance: few
len: 11
d_gene: NA
v_gene: TRBV6-1
j_gene: TRBJ2-6
CDR3aa: CATSGANVLTF
CDR3nt: TGTGCCACATCTGGGGCCAACGTCCTGACTTTC

abundance: NA
len: 19
d_gene: TRBD2
v_gene: TRBV4-1
j_gene: TRBJ2-2
CDR3aa: CASSLKGTSGGTNTGELFF
CDR3nt: TGCGCCAGCAGCCTCAAGGGGACTAGCGGGGGGACGAACACCGGGGAGCTGTTTTTT

abundance: once
len: 17
d_gene: TRBD2
v_gene: TRBV3-1
j_gene: TRBJ2-3
CDR3aa: CASSQVTSGSMADTQYF
CDR3nt: TGTGCCAGCAGCCAAGTCACTAGCGGGAGTATGGCAGATACGCAGTATTTT

abundance: few
len: 14
d_gene: TRBD1
v_gene: TRBV20-1
j_gene: TRBJ2-7
CDR3aa: CSANGQGEFYEQYF
CDR3nt: TGCAGTGCAAACGGACAGGGGGAATTCTACGAGCAGTACTTC

abundance: NA
len: 16
d_gene: TRBD1
v_gene: TRBV5-1
j_gene: TRBJ2-1
CDR3aa: CASSPAGTGRHNEQFF
CDR3nt: TGCGCCAGCAGCCCCGCCGGGACAGGGAGGCACAATGAGCAGTTCTTC

abundance: many
len: 15
d_gene: NA
v_gene: TRBV3-1
j_gene: TRBJ1-5
CDR3aa: CASSRGGISNQPQHF
CDR3nt: TGTGCCAGCAGCCGGGGGGGGATTAGCAATCAGCCCCAGCATTTT

abundance: NA
len: 18
d_gene: NA
v_gene: TRBV24-1
j_gene: TRBJ2-1
CDR3aa: CATRAGRDGGVSYNEQFF
CDR3nt: TGTGCCACCAGAGCCGGGCGGGATGGAGGGGTCTCCTACAATGAGCAGTTCTTC

abundance: many
len: 14
d_gene: NA
v_gene: TRBV25-1
j_gene: TRBJ2-1
CDR3aa: CASSVYEGPEGQFF
CDR3nt: TGTGCCAGCAGTGTCTACGAGGGACCTGAGGGGCAGTTCTTC

abundance: many
len: 14
d_gene: TRBD1
v_gene: TRBV15
j_gene: TRBJ2-1
CDR3aa: CATSRTGTGNEQFF
CDR3nt: TGTGCCACCAGCAGAACCGGGACAGGCAATGAGCAGTTCTTC

abundance: NA
len: 15
d_gene: TRBD1
v_gene: TRBV15
j_gene: TRBJ2-4
CDR3aa: CATSRGVGQGSLQYF
CDR3nt: TGTGCCACCAGCAGAGGGGTCGGACAGGGTAGTCTTCAGTACTTC

abundance: few
len: 17
d_gene: TRBD2
v_gene: TRBV12-3/TRBV12-4
j_gene: TRBJ2-2
CDR3aa: CASSPGLAGGNTGELFF
CDR3nt: TGTGCCAGCAGCCCGGGACTAGCGGGGGGGAACACCGGGGAGCTGTTTTTT

abundance: NA
len: 18
d_gene: TRBD2
v_gene: TRBV28
j_gene: TRBJ2-5
CDR3aa: CASSYRTSGRVPQETQYF
CDR3nt: TGTGCCAGCAGTTACCGGACTAGCGGGAGAGTCCCTCAAGAGACCCAGTACTTC

abundance: NA
len: 14
d_gene: TRBD2
v_gene: TRBV7-9
j_gene: TRBJ2-1
CDR3aa: CATQGGVHRGEQFF
CDR3nt: TGTGCCACTCAGGGAGGGGTACACCGGGGTGAGCAGTTCTTC

abundance: NA
len: 13
d_gene: TRBD1
v_gene: TRBV29-1
j_gene: TRBJ2-2
CDR3aa: CSTYRGSTGELFF
CDR3nt: TGCAGCACCTACAGGGGGTCCACCGGGGAGCTGTTTTTT

abundance: few
len: 16
d_gene: NA
v_gene: TRBV5-1
j_gene: TRBJ2-3
CDR3aa: CASSPSVTGNTDTQYF
CDR3nt: TGCGCCAGCAGCCCCTCGGTGACAGGAAACACAGATACGCAGTATTTT

abundance: few
len: 18
d_gene: TRBD2
v_gene: TRBV11-1
j_gene: TRBJ2-1
CDR3aa: CASSLKVFGGLGLDEQFF
CDR3nt: TGTGCCAGCAGCTTAAAGGTTTTCGGAGGACTAGGTCTAGATGAGCAGTTCTTC

abundance: many
len: 13
d_gene: NA
v_gene: TRBV24-1
j_gene: TRBJ2-1
CDR3aa: CATSDGSGFRQFF
CDR3nt: TGTGCCACCAGTGACGGATCCGGTTTTCGGCAGTTCTTC

abundance: few
len: 16
d_gene: NA
v_gene: TRBV20-1
j_gene: TRBJ2-1
CDR3aa: CSAPGRALSSYNEQFF
CDR3nt: TGCAGTGCCCCCGGCAGAGCGTTGAGCTCCTACAATGAGCAGTTCTTC